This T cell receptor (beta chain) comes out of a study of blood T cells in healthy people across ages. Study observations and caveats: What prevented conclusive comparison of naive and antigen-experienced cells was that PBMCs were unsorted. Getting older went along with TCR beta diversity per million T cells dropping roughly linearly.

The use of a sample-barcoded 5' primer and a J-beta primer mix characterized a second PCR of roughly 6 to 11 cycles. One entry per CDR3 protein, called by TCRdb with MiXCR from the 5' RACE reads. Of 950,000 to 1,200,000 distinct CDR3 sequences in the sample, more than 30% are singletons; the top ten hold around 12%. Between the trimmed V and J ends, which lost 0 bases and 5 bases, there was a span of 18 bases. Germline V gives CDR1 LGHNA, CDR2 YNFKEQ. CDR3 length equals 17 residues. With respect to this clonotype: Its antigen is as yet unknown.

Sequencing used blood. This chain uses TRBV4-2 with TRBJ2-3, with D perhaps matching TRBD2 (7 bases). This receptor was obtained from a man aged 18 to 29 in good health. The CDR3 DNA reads TGTGCCAGCAGCCAAGATGGTGCGGGGGCCCGGGGAGATACGCAGTATTTT. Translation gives CASSQDGAGARGDTQYF.